The clone carrying this TCR beta chain has a handful of counts. As yet, its antigen is unknown. This CDR3 has 15 amino acids. With 7 bases removed from V and 7 bases from J, the gap between germline ends came to 17 bases. Every TCR beta cDNA library bore unique molecular identifiers. A single record per CDR3 protein comes from TCRdb applying MiXCR to the PCR reads. Among approximately 730,000 distinct CDR3 sequences listed, around 45% were seen once. The data belong to a study of post-analysis software for immune sequencing data. The overall study: Relapsing-remitting, secondary progressive and progressive-relapsing forms made up the multiple sclerosis disease courses. Findings and limits, study-wide: Roughly 5 TRBV segments were significantly more frequent in patients than in controls. TRBV5-6, TRBV5-1 and TRBV20-1 were among these segments. Samples from a shared batch, those prepared together, strongly co-clustered by F measure.

J is TRBJ1-6 and V is TRBV12-3 or TRBV12-4; D uncertain. Sequencing was performed on blood. This TCR derives from a girl aged 10 to 17 with multiple sclerosis. For the CDR3, the DNA is TGTGCCAGCAACCTAGTCGGCAGGAGAAATTCACCCCTCCACTTT. Its translation: CASNLVGRRNSPLHF.